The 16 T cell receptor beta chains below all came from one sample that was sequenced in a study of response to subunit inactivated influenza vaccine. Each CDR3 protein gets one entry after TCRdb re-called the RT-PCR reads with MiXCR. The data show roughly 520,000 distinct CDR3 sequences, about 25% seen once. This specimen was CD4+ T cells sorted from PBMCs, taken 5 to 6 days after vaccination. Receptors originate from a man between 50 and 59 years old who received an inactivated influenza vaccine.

This CDR3 is CASSFNTGGQETQYF. CDR3 sequence (DNA): TGTGCCAGCAGCTTCAACACAGGGGGGCAAGAGACCCAGTACTTC. V usage is TRBV7-2 and J usage is TRBJ2-5; 8 positions match TRBD1. The V gene's germline CDR1 is SGHTA and CDR2 FQGNSA. The length of the CDR3 is 15 residues. V shed 3 bases, J shed 2 bases, and the junction held 5 bases outside the gene matches.

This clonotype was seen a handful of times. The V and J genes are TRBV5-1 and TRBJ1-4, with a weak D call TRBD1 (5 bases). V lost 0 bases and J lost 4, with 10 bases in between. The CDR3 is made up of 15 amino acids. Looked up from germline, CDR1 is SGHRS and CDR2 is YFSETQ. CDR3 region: CASSLDRPLNEKLFF. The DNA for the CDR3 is TGCGCCAGCAGCTTGGACAGGCCCCTTAATGAAAAACTGTTTTTT.

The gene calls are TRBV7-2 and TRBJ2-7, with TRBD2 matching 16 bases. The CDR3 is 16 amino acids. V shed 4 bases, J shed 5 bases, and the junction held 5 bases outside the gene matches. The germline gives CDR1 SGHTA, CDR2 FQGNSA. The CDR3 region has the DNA TGTGCCAGCAGCTCGGGACTAGCGGGGGGGCTCAACGAGCAGTACTTC. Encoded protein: CASSSGLAGGLNEQYF.

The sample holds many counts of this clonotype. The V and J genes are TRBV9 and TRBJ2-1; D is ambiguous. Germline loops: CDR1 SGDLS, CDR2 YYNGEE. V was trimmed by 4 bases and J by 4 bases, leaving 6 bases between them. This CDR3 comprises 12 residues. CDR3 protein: CASSPDYNEQFF. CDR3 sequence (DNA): TGTGCCAGCAGCCCAGATTACAATGAGCAGTTCTTC.

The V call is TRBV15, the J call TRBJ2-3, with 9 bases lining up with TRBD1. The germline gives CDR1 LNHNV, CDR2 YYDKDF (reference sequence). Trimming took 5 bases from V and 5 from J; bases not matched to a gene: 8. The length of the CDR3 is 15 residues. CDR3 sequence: CATSRQGQGEDTQYF. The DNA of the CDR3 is TGTGCCACCAGCCGACAGGGACAGGGAGAAGATACGCAGTATTTT.

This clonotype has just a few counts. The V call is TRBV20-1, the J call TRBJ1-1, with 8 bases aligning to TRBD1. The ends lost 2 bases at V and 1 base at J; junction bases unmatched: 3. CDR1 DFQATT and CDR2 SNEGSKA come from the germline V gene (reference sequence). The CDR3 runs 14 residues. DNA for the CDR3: TGCAGTGCTAGAAGACAGGGGCAGAACACTGAAGCTTTCTTT. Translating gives CSARRQGQNTEAFF.

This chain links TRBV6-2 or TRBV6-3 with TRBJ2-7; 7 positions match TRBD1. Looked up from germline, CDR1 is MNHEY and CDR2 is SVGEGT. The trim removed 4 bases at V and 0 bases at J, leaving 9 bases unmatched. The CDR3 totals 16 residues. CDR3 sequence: CASSSFGTALSYEQYF. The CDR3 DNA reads TGTGCCAGCAGTTCTTTCGGGACAGCGCTCTCCTACGAGCAGTACTTC.

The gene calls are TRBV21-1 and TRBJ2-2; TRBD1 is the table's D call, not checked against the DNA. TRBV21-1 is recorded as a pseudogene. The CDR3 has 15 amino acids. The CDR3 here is CASSGRGKTRGELFF. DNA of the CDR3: TGTGCCAGCAGTGGCAGGGGAAAAACCCGGGGGGAGCTGTTTTTT.

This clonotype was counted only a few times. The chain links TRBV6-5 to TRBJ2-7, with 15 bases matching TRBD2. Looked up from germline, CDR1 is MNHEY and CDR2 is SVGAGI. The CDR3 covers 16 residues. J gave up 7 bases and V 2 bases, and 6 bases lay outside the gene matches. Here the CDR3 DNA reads TGTGCCAGCAGTTACGGACTAGCGGGAGGGCCGGGTGAGCAGTACTTC. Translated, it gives CASSYGLAGGPGEQYF.

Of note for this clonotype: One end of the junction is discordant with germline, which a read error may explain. The CDR3 spells CASRDTNSPLNF. For the CDR3, the DNA is TGTGCCAGCCGGGACACCAATTCACCCCTCAACTTT. The chain carries TRBV12-3 or TRBV12-4 and TRBJ1-6; D possibly corresponds to TRBD1 (6 bases). This CDR3 is built from 12 residues.

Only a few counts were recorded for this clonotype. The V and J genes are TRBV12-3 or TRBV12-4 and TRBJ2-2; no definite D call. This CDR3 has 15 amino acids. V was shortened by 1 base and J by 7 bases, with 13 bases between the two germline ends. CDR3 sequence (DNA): TGTGCCAGCAGTTTAGATGCGGCCATGCTCGGGGAGCTGTTTTTT. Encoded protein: CASSLDAAMLGELFF.

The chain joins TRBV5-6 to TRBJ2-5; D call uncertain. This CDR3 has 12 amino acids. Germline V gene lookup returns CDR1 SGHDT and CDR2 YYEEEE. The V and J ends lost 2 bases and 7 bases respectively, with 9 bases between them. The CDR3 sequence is CASSFGSGTQYF. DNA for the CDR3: TGTGCCAGCAGCTTTGGGTCGGGGACCCAGTACTTC.

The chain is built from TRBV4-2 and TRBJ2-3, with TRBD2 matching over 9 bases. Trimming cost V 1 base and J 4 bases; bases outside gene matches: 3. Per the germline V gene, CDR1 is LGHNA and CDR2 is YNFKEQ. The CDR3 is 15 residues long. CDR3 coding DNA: TGTGCCAGCAGCCAAGGCGGGAGGGGCTCAGATACGCAGTATTTT. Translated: CASSQGGRGSDTQYF.

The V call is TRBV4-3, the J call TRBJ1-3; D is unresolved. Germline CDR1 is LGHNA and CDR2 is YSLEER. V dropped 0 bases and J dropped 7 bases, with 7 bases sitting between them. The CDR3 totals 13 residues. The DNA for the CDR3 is TGCGCCAGCAGCCAAGATTTTCGCAACACCATATATTTT. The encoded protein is CASSQDFRNTIYF.

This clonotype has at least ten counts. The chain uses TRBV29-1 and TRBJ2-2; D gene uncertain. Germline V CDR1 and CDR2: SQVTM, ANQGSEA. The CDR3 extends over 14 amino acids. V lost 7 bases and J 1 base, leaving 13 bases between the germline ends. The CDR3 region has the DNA TGCAGCGCCCGGACGGCCATGAACACCGGGGAGCTGTTTTTT. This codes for CSARTAMNTGELFF.

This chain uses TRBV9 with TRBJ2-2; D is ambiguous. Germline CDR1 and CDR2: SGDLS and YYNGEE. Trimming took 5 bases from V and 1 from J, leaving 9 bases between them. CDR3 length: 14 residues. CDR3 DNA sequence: TGTGCCAGCAGAAAGGACGGGAACACCGGGGAGCTGTTTTTT. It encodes CASRKDGNTGELFF.